Below, 19 T cell receptor beta chains from the same sample are listed, as sequenced in a study of tissue T cells after allogeneic stem cell transplantation. Data came from immunoSEQ multiplex PCR; TCRdb stores just in-frame clones and leaves some out. Of about 40,000 clones listed, roughly 92% are singletons. This material consisted of blood, taken before transplantation. These TCRs come from a woman aged 35-75 years who later had graft-versus-host disease after an allogeneic stem cell transplant.

The genes are TRBV5-1 and TRBJ2-1; 7 bases line up with TRBD2. This CDR3 has 13 residues. The V gene's germline CDR1 is SGHRS and CDR2 YFSETQ. With 5 bases clipped from V and 4 bases from J, the junction kept 3 bases outside the gene matches. In DNA form, the CDR3 reads TGCGCCAGCAGAGCGGGAACTTACAATGAGCAGTTCTTC. Translation: CASRAGTYNEQFF.

The chain carries TRBV15 and TRBJ2-3; perhaps TRBD2 as D (6 bases). There are 16 residues in the CDR3. Germline loops: CDR1 LNHNV, CDR2 YYDKDF (reference sequence). V gave up 0 bases and J gave up 0 bases, with 10 bases separating them. The CDR3 is CATSRDTGVSTDTQYF. The CDR3 nucleotides are TGTGCCACCAGCAGAGATACGGGAGTTAGCACAGATACGCAGTATTTT.

This sequence joins TRBV27 and TRBJ2-1, with a tentative D call TRBD2 (6 bases). The CDR3 is 15 residues long. The V and J ends lost 3 bases and 2 bases respectively, with 11 bases between them. Germline CDR1 MNHEY, CDR2 SMNVEV (reference sequence). This chain's CDR3 is CASSFLANAYNEQFF. The CDR3 nucleotides are TGTGCCAGCAGTTTCCTAGCGAATGCCTACAATGAGCAGTTCTTC.

The rearrangement uses TRBV19 and TRBJ2-5; TRBD2 matches 10 bases. The germline CDR1 and CDR2 sequences are LNHDA and SQIVND (reference sequence). CDR3 size: 19 residues. Trimming cost V 6 bases and J 7 bases; bases outside gene matches: 23. CDR3 DNA: TGTGCCAGTAGCCCCTGGGTGGTAGCGGGAGGCCCTCCTCAGGGGACCCAGTACTTC. It translates to CASSPWVVAGGPPQGTQYF.

The rearrangement links TRBV11-3 to TRBJ2-2; weak D call: TRBD2 (6 bases). V was pared by 5 bases and J by 4 bases, with 17 bases between. The CDR3 has 16 amino acids. CDR1 is SGHNT, CDR2 YENEEA, per germline. The CDR3 protein is CASSPDGSGSTGELFF. The CDR3 bases are TGTGCCAGCAGCCCCGACGGGAGCGGTTCCACCGGGGAGCTGTTTTTT.

V and J are TRBV7-2 and TRBJ2-1; a weak D match, TRBD2 (5 bases). From germline, CDR1 is SGHTA and CDR2 FQGNSA. The CDR3 loop spans 14 amino acids. V was trimmed by 8 bases and J by 0 bases, leaving 11 bases between them. CDR3 nucleotide sequence: TGTGCCAGCTCCCCGGGGAGCTCCTACAATGAGCAGTTCTTC. Translating gives CASSPGSSYNEQFF.

V is TRBV6-5 and J is TRBJ1-4, with D hard to call. V was shortened by 0 bases and J by 5 bases, with 7 bases between the two germline ends. Germline CDR1 and CDR2: MNHEY and SVGAGI. The CDR3 loop spans 14 amino acids. The CDR3 loop is CASSYSGPNEKLFF. The CDR3 DNA reads TGTGCCAGCAGTTACTCTGGTCCCAATGAAAAACTGTTTTTT.

This chain uses TRBV5-6 with TRBJ2-3; D possibly matches TRBD1 or TRBD2 (5 bases each). With 4 bases removed from V and 6 bases from J, the gap between germline ends came to 12 bases. Germline V gene lookup returns CDR1 SGHDT and CDR2 YYEEEE. CDR3 length: 13 amino acids. The CDR3 reads CASSIGTVDTQYF. CDR3 bases: TGTGCCAGCAGCATCGGGACCGTTGATACGCAGTATTTT.

The V call is TRBV19, the J call TRBJ1-4; D ambiguous. CDR3 length: 14 amino acids. Germline V gene data show CDR1 as LNHDA and CDR2 as SQIVND (reference sequence). V was clipped by 4 bases and J by 5 bases, with 11 bases between them. CDR3 DNA sequence: TGTGCCAGTAGTAAGACCGCCCAAAATGAAAAACTGTTTTTT. Encoded protein: CASSKTAQNEKLFF.

This sequence joins TRBV5-5 and TRBJ1-2, with D unclear. In germline, CDR1 is SGHKS, CDR2 YYEKEE (reference sequence). With 0 bases removed from V and 0 bases from J, the gap between germline ends came to 9 bases. The length of the CDR3 is 15 residues. The CDR3 nucleotides are TGTGCCAGCAGCTTGGACGGGCCTTCTAACTATGGCTACACCTTC. Translating gives CASSLDGPSNYGYTF.

The V and J genes are TRBV4-2 and TRBJ1-2; 9 bases agree with TRBD1. With V trimmed by 6 bases and J by 1 base, 9 bases remained unmatched. CDR1 LGHNA and CDR2 YNFKEQ come from the germline V gene. The CDR3 sequence is 16 residues long. The CDR3 bases are TGTGCCAGCAGACCGACAGGGGGTCCCCTTAACTATGGCTACACCTTC. As protein: CASRPTGGPLNYGYTF.

The chain carries TRBV28 and TRBJ2-1; D gene uncertain. V lost 6 bases and J 7 bases, leaving 7 bases between the germline ends. The germline CDR1 and CDR2 sequences are MDHEN and SYDVKM. The CDR3 has 11 residues. CDR3 in amino acids: CASRVVNEQFF. In DNA form, the CDR3 reads TGTGCCAGCAGAGTAGTGAATGAGCAGTTCTTC.

The chain joins TRBV28 to TRBJ1-1; tentative D call: TRBD1 (6 bases). From germline, CDR1 is MDHEN and CDR2 SYDVKM. The V and J ends lost 4 bases and 11 bases respectively, with 11 bases between them. The CDR3 spans 11 residues. The CDR3 coding sequence is TGTGCCAGCAGTTGGGGGCTAGAGGCTTTCTTT. It translates to CASSWGLEAFF.

The genes are TRBV7-3 and TRBJ1-6; 7 bases match TRBD1. Trimming removed 1 base from V and 2 bases from J; junction bases left unmatched: 14. CDR3 length: 20 amino acids. Per germline, CDR1 SGHTA and CDR2 FQGTGA. DNA for the CDR3: TGTGCCAGCAGCTTAAGGACCGGACCACAAAGGGGGCCCTATAATTCACCCCTCCACTTT. Translating gives CASSLRTGPQRGPYNSPLHF.

The chain couples TRBV29-1 to TRBJ2-1, with D possibly matching TRBD2 (5 bases). Germline-derived CDR1 and CDR2 are SQVTM and ANQGSEA. The ends were cut back, 3 bases at V and 3 bases at J, with 12 bases in the middle. The CDR3 spans 14 residues. The CDR3 nucleotides read TGCAGCGTTGATACGGGGATTCTCTACAATGAGCAGTTCTTC. It translates to CSVDTGILYNEQFF.

This sequence joins TRBV10-3 and TRBJ1-2; D unclear. This CDR3 is built from 14 residues. V gave up 3 bases and J gave up 8 bases, with 16 bases separating them. Germline assignment: CDR1 ENHRY and CDR2 SYGVKD. This CDR3 reads CAISDLWGAEGYTF. The CDR3 nucleotides read TGTGCCATCAGTGATCTATGGGGTGCGGAGGGCTACACCTTC.

The CDR3 here is CASSGGSGQPQHF. The CDR3 DNA reads as TGTGCCAGCAGTGGAGGGAGTGGTCAGCCCCAGCATTTT. The chain has TRBV25-1 and TRBJ1-5; no firm D call. V lost 4 bases and J 6 bases, leaving 10 bases between the germline ends. Per germline, CDR1 MGHDK and CDR2 SYGVNS. The CDR3 runs 13 residues.

The rearrangement links TRBV29-1 to TRBJ2-7, with D possibly TRBD1 on 6 matching bases. CDR3 length: 12 amino acids. Looked up from germline, CDR1 is SQVTM and CDR2 is ANQGSEA. The V end was cut by 4 bases, the J end by 2 bases, with 9 bases between. The DNA of the CDR3 is TGCAGCGTTGTACAGGGCCCCTACGAGCAGTACTTC. Translated: CSVVQGPYEQYF.

This chain uses TRBV7-2 with TRBJ2-1; 8 bases align to TRBD1. Germline trimming cut 5 bases from V and 0 bases from J; bases unmatched to any gene: 6. Per germline, CDR1 SGHTA and CDR2 FQGNSA. The CDR3 is 16 amino acids. CDR3 residues: CASSRTGSSSYNEQFF. CDR3 in DNA: TGTGCCAGCAGCCGGACAGGGAGTAGCTCCTACAATGAGCAGTTCTTC.